Shown below are 31 T cell receptor beta chains from a single sample sequenced in a study of blood T cell repertoires in COVID-19. Sequencing used immunoSEQ multiplex PCR; TCRdb keeps in-frame clones, though not all of them. The table includes roughly 90,000 clones, around 87% detected once. The specimen sequenced was peripheral blood. The receptors here all came from a human donor in a cohort sampled during active COVID-19.

The genes are TRBV5-1 and TRBJ2-3; 12 nucleotides match TRBD2. CDR3 length equals 17 residues. The V and J ends lost 0 bases and 2 bases, in that order; junction bases with no gene match: 4. Germline assignment: CDR1 SGHRS and CDR2 YFSETQ. The CDR3 here is CASSLVGLAGTTDTQYF. The CDR3 nucleotides are TGCGCCAGCAGCTTGGTCGGACTAGCGGGAACCACAGATACGCAGTATTTT. The full variable domain, rest sourced from reference TRBV5-1 and TRBJ2-3, is KAGVTQTPRYLIKTRGQQVTLSCSPISGHRSVSWYQQTPGQGLQFLFEYFSETQRNKGNFPGRFSGRQFSNSRSEMNVSTLELGDSALYLCASSLVGLAGTTDTQYFGPGTRLTVL.

The chain carries TRBV13 and TRBJ1-1, with 9 bases identical to TRBD1. This CDR3 region has 15 residues. Germline loops: CDR1 PRHDT, CDR2 FYEKMQ (reference sequence). Trimming took 1 base from V and 5 from J; bases not matched to a gene: 5. CDR3 DNA: TGTGCCAGCAGCTTAGCAGGGACAGGGCTAACTGAAGCTTTCTTT. This sequence encodes CASSLAGTGLTEAFF.

The rearrangement uses TRBV7-2 and TRBJ1-2; 7 positions agree with TRBD1. V dropped 5 bases and J dropped 7; count of bases not matched to a gene: 10. CDR1 is SGHTA and CDR2 is FQGNSA in the germline V gene. The CDR3 has 14 residues. Here the CDR3 reads CASSPRTGLVGYTF. CDR3 in DNA: TGTGCCAGCAGCCCGCGGACAGGCCTCGTTGGCTACACCTTC.

The chain is built from TRBV7-8 and TRBJ2-1, with 10 bases that match TRBD2. Trimming cost V 5 bases and J 13 bases; bases outside gene matches: 8. Germline-derived CDR1 and CDR2 are SGHVS and FQNEAQ. The CDR3 is 13 amino acids. Here the CDR3 DNA reads TGTGCCAGCAGCGGACTCGGACTAGCGGACCAGTTCTTC. It is translated as CASSGLGLADQFF.

This rearrangement joins TRBV5-1 to TRBJ2-5, with TRBD1 matching 7 bases. CDR3 length: 14 amino acids. V was clipped by 2 bases and J by 1 base; unmatched bases: 2. CDR1 SGHRS and CDR2 YFSETQ come from the germline V gene. The CDR3 protein is CASSLGQVQETQYF. The CDR3 region has the DNA TGCGCCAGCAGCTTAGGACAGGTCCAAGAGACCCAGTACTTC.

This chain links TRBV10-2 with TRBJ2-7; tentative D call: TRBD2 (6 bases). Per the germline V gene, CDR1 is WSHSY and CDR2 is SAAADI. V was cut by 7 bases and J by 2 bases, with 15 bases left in between. The CDR3 sequence is 14 residues long. Here the CDR3 reads CASTVGGAPYEQYF. The CDR3 DNA follows: TGCGCCAGCACGGTAGGCGGGGCACCCTACGAGCAGTACTTC.

This rearrangement joins TRBV9 to TRBJ2-2; the D gene is possibly TRBD2 (6 bases). This CDR3 is 15 amino acids long. With 6 bases removed from V and 1 base from J, the gap between germline ends came to 13 bases. The germline V gene encodes CDR1 SGDLS and CDR2 YYNGEE. The CDR3 nucleotides read TGTGCCAGCACCCTGGACTATCTGAACACCGGGGAGCTGTTTTTT. Protein product: CASTLDYLNTGELFF.

The chain is built from TRBV19 and TRBJ2-7, with a weak D call TRBD2 (6 bases). Germline V gene lookup returns CDR1 LNHDA and CDR2 SQIVND (reference sequence). The CDR3 is 14 amino acids. V was shortened by 1 base and J by 0 bases, with 7 bases between the two germline ends. The CDR3 spells CASSIAGDSYEQYF. The CDR3 nucleotides read TGTGCCAGTAGTATAGCGGGGGACTCCTACGAGCAGTACTTC.

The rearrangement joins TRBV5-1 to TRBJ2-1, with TRBD2 identical over 12 bases. The junction had 8 bases not matched to a gene; V was cut back by 1 base and J by 9 bases. CDR3 size: 16 residues. The germline gives CDR1 SGHRS, CDR2 YFSETQ. CDR3 DNA sequence: TGCGCCAGCAGCTTGTCTAGCGGGAGGGCCAGGGTTGAGCAGTTCTTC. This sequence encodes CASSLSSGRARVEQFF.

This clone was counted a few times. J is TRBJ2-1 and V is TRBV3-1 (or the pseudogene TRBV3-2); 10 nucleotides match TRBD2. Looked up from germline, CDR1 is LGHDT and CDR2 is YNNKEL (reference sequence). The CDR3 covers 16 residues. J lost 9 bases, V lost 4 bases, and 12 bases had no gene match. As DNA, the CDR3 is TGTGCCAGCAGCCCCCGCGAGCGGGAGGGCCGGGGTGAGCAGTTCTTC. Its protein is CASSPREREGRGEQFF.

The chain joins TRBV11-2 to TRBJ1-1; 7 nucleotides line up with TRBD1. Per the germline V gene, CDR1 is SGHAT and CDR2 is FQNNGV. The CDR3 loop spans 15 amino acids. The V segment lost 4 bases and the J segment 6 bases; nucleotides outside the gene matches: 11. CDR3: CASSSTDREEPEAFF. CDR3 in DNA: TGTGCCAGCAGCTCCACCGACAGGGAGGAGCCTGAAGCTTTCTTT.

The chain carries TRBV12-3 or TRBV12-4 and TRBJ2-7; D is uncertain. Trimming pared 0 bases from V and 2 bases from J, leaving 5 bases between. CDR3 length: 13 amino acids. In DNA, the CDR3 is TGTGCCAGCAGTTTAGCGGCAGCCTACGAGCAGTACTTC. It specifies CASSLAAAYEQYF.

This rearrangement joins TRBV19 to TRBJ2-2; 11 bases agree with TRBD1. Germline V lookup: CDR1 LNHDA, CDR2 SQIVND (reference sequence). V lost 3 bases and J lost 1; bases outside the gene matches: 1. This CDR3 region has 16 residues. Written as DNA, the CDR3 is TGTGCCAGTAGTATGGGACAGGGGGTGAACACCGGGGAGCTGTTTTTT. Protein sequence: CASSMGQGVNTGELFF.

The chain joins TRBV18 to TRBJ1-5, with a weak D call TRBD1 (6 bases). Trimming took off 0 bases at V and 5 bases at J, with 8 bases between the two ends. This CDR3 is built from 14 residues. Germline V gene lookup returns CDR1 KGHSH and CDR2 LQKENI. For the CDR3, the DNA is TGTGCCAGCTCACCACCCCCAGGGGATCAGCCCCAGCATTTT. Amino acid sequence: CASSPPPGDQPQHF.

The genes are TRBV28 and TRBJ1-2; 10 nucleotides line up with TRBD1. Germline values: CDR1 MDHEN, CDR2 SYDVKM. The CDR3 consists of 14 residues. Trimming at V came to 7 bases and at J to 6 bases, leaving 8 bases not matched to a gene. The CDR3 DNA reads as TGTGCCAGCATAATGAGGACAGGGGGAGATGGCTACACCTTC. It translates to CASIMRTGGDGYTF.

The V call is TRBV10-2, the J call TRBJ2-7, with a possible D match to TRBD1 (6 bases). CDR1 is WSHSY and CDR2 is SAAADI in the germline V gene. Trimming removed 2 bases from V and 2 bases from J, with 10 bases in between. The CDR3 loop spans 14 amino acids. For the CDR3, the DNA is TGCGCCAGCAGTGAGCCGGGACATGCCTACGAGCAGTACTTC. Its translation is CASSEPGHAYEQYF.

The chain has TRBV5-1 and TRBJ2-5, with 10 bases aligning to TRBD1. V shed 3 bases and J 1 base; nucleotides not matched to a gene: 3. The length of the CDR3 is 15 residues. Germline CDR1 and CDR2: SGHRS and YFSETQ. CDR3 DNA sequence: TGCGCCAGCAGCTGGGACAGGGGAGGCCAAGAGACCCAGTACTTC. Its protein product is CASSWDRGGQETQYF. Full variable domain (rest looked up from reference TRBV5-1 and TRBJ2-5): KAGVTQTPRYLIKTRGQQVTLSCSPISGHRSVSWYQQTPGQGLQFLFEYFSETQRNKGNFPGRFSGRQFSNSRSEMNVSTLELGDSALYLCASSWDRGGQETQYFGPGTRLLVL.

The V gene is TRBV5-1, the J gene TRBJ2-5; no firm D call. This CDR3 region has 13 residues. Trimming cost V 4 bases and J 1 base, with 8 bases left between them. Germline CDR1 is SGHRS and CDR2 is YFSETQ. CDR3 in DNA: TGCGCCAGCAGCCTCCCCCCCCAAGAGACCCAGTACTTC. It yields the protein CASSLPPQETQYF.

The rearrangement links TRBV10-3 to TRBJ2-1; D is ambiguous. The V end was cut by 10 bases, the J end by 0 bases, with 19 bases between. This CDR3 spans 16 amino acids. Germline V CDR1 and CDR2: ENHRY, SYGVKD. The CDR3 protein is CASRPGESSSYNEQFF. CDR3 in DNA: TGTGCCAGCAGGCCTGGTGAGTCGAGCTCCTACAATGAGCAGTTCTTC.

The rearrangement joins TRBV27 to TRBJ2-1; D is unresolved. This CDR3 has 15 amino acids. The V end was cut by 4 bases, the J end by 4 bases, with 14 bases between. The germline V gene has CDR1 MNHEY and CDR2 SMNVEV (reference sequence). The chain's CDR3 is CASSSSLGTYNEQFF. CDR3 DNA: TGTGCCAGCAGTTCCTCCCTCGGTACTTACAATGAGCAGTTCTTC.

J is TRBJ2-3 and V is TRBV7-2; possibly TRBD1 for D (5 bases). Germline CDR1 reads SGHTA; CDR2 reads FQGNSA. The CDR3 is made up of 15 amino acids. The V end was cut by 2 bases, the J end by 5 bases, with 14 bases between. Here the CDR3 reads CASSLRLIGQDTQYF. Written as DNA, the CDR3 is TGTGCCAGCAGCTTAAGGCTAATCGGACAAGATACGCAGTATTTT.

The rearrangement uses TRBV7-9 and TRBJ1-1, with D uncertain. Germline loops: CDR1 SEHNR, CDR2 FQNEAQ (reference sequence). Trimming removed 0 bases from V and 11 bases from J, with 13 bases in between. The length of the CDR3 is 13 residues. The CDR3 region has the DNA TGTGCCAGCAGCTTAGCTACTACCGTGGAGGCTTTCTTT. Protein product: CASSLATTVEAFF. The full variable domain, with the rest looked up from reference TRBV7-9 and TRBJ1-1, is DTGVSQNPRHKITKRGQNVTFRCDPISEHNRLYWYRQTLGQGPEFLTYFQNEAQLEKSRLLSDRFSAERPKGSFSTLEIQRTEQGDSAMYLCASSLATTVEAFFGQGTRLTVV.

The chain couples TRBV18 to TRBJ2-5, with 16 bases matching TRBD2. The germline V gene has CDR1 KGHSH and CDR2 LQKENI. The CDR3 is 18 residues long. V was clipped by 1 base and J by 4 bases; unmatched bases: 6. In DNA form, the CDR3 reads TGTGCCAGCTCACCACAGGGACTAGCGGGAGGGCCAAGAGAGACCCAGTACTTC. Encoded protein: CASSPQGLAGGPRETQYF.

This clone was counted a single time. CDR3 loop: CASRGLAGELFF. CDR3 in DNA: TGTGCCAGCAGGGGACTAGCCGGGGAGCTGTTTTTT. V gene TRBV2 combines with J gene TRBJ2-2; TRBD2 agrees at 8 bases. Germline CDR1 SNHLY, CDR2 FYNNEI. The length of the CDR3 is 12 residues. V was clipped by 6 bases and J by 6 bases; unmatched bases: 0.

The V gene is TRBV29-1, the J gene TRBJ2-4, with D possibly being TRBD2 (5 bases). CDR3 length: 13 residues. CDR1 and CDR2 (germline): SQVTM, ANQGSEA. The germline V and J ends were trimmed by 3 bases and 8 bases, with 14 bases remaining between them. CDR3 in amino acids: CSVDRLGSDIQYF. CDR3 in DNA: TGCAGCGTTGATAGGCTGGGGAGTGACATTCAGTACTTC.

To note about this clone: Other DNA sequences in the sample encode the same CDR3. The chain couples TRBV18 to TRBJ2-2; the match to TRBD2 covers 8 bases. Germline V lookup: CDR1 KGHSH, CDR2 LQKENI. This CDR3 comprises 14 residues. V lost 3 bases and J lost 6; bases outside the gene matches: 3. CDR3 in amino acids: CASSPGLGAGELFF. CDR3 nucleotide sequence: TGTGCCAGCTCACCGGGACTAGGGGCCGGGGAGCTGTTTTTT.

The chain couples TRBV5-1 to TRBJ1-2; no clear D gene. With 5 bases removed from V and 4 bases from J, the gap between germline ends came to 6 bases. Germline CDR1 reads SGHRS; CDR2 reads YFSETQ. This CDR3 has 11 amino acids. The CDR3 region has the DNA TGCGCCAGCAGAGCAGGCTATGGCTACACCTTC. Protein: CASRAGYGYTF.

This chain uses TRBV28 with TRBJ1-5; D possibly corresponds to TRBD1 (5 bases). CDR1 is MDHEN, CDR2 SYDVKM, per germline. V was shortened by 5 bases and J by 0 bases, with 8 bases between the two germline ends. CDR3 length: 14 amino acids. The CDR3 region is CASSNRNSNQPQHF. DNA for the CDR3: TGTGCCAGCAGTAACAGGAATAGCAATCAGCCCCAGCATTTT.

V is TRBV11-2 and J is TRBJ2-1, with TRBD2 as a possible D gene (6 bases). Looked up from germline, CDR1 is SGHAT and CDR2 is FQNNGV. This CDR3 has 16 amino acids. The V end lost 1 base, the J end lost 10 bases, and 20 bases lay between the germline ends. The CDR3 loop reads CASSLVRESHSGEQFF. The CDR3 DNA follows: TGTGCCAGCAGCTTAGTGCGGGAAAGTCACTCGGGGGAGCAGTTCTTC.

The chain links TRBV27 to TRBJ2-1, with 8 bases matching TRBD1. V dropped 6 bases and J dropped 4; count of bases not matched to a gene: 11. Germline V gives CDR1 MNHEY, CDR2 SMNVEV (reference sequence). The CDR3 has 16 residues. This CDR3 is CASSLRRDRLYNEQFF. CDR3 coding DNA: TGTGCCAGCAGCCTACGGCGGGACAGGTTATACAATGAGCAGTTCTTC.

The genes are TRBV27 and TRBJ2-2; D remains ambiguous. This CDR3 is built from 15 residues. V was trimmed by 2 bases and J by 4 bases, leaving 11 bases between them. Germline-derived CDR1 and CDR2 are MNHEY and SMNVEV (reference sequence). CDR3 bases: TGTGCCAGCAGTTTAAGTCGGCAGGCCACCGGGGAGCTGTTTTTT. Protein sequence: CASSLSRQATGELFF.